The present T cell receptor beta chain was sequenced within a study of regulatory T cells in long-lasting Graves disease. Study observations and caveats: Persistent Graves' patients possessed reduced TCR diversity relative to recently diagnosed ones.

The sample's time point: persistent/refractory GD, antithyroid drugs over 5 years with positive TRAb. PBMC-extracted RNA yielded the TCR library. Construction of the TCR beta libraries employed iRepertoire HTBI primers in conjunction with Arm-PCR of CDR3 regions. One entry per CDR3 protein results from TCRdb running MiXCR on the multiplex PCR reads. The repertoire holds fewer than 550,000 distinct CDR3 sequences, with approximately 21% as singletons. This clonotype was recorded at least ten times. The antigen is unknown. This TCR came from a female donor with Graves disease. Sample: peripheral blood mononuclear cells (PBMCs), taken when the disease was refractory, from a patient treated with antithyroid drugs.

The CDR3 loop reads CASSSRTGTEKLFF. The CDR3 DNA reads as TGTGCCAGCAGCTCGAGGACAGGGACGGAAAAACTGTTTTTT. The V call is TRBV5-5, the J call TRBJ1-4, with 8 bases identical to TRBD1. The germline CDR1 and CDR2 sequences are SGHKS and YYEKEE (reference sequence). The CDR3 is 14 residues long. V dropped 3 bases and J dropped 8; count of bases not matched to a gene: 6.